The source of this T cell receptor (beta chain) is a study of control samples from healthy donors and cancer patients. Losses at the gene ends were 5 bases for V and 4 bases for J; bases not matched to a gene: 4. The length of the CDR3 is 15 residues. Germline V gene lookup returns CDR1 SGHAT and CDR2 FQNNGV. Using immunoSEQ multiplex PCR, the repertoire was profiled, and TCRdb retains in-frame clones only, with some absent. The table shows tens of thousands of clones, with about 85% occurring only once. Sequences were obtained from blood. This receptor was identified in a woman aged 70-85 years in good health. The chain combines TRBV11-2 with TRBJ2-5; 13 nucleotides align to TRBD2. The CDR3 nucleotides read TGTGCCAGCAGCCGGACTAGCGGGGGTTCAGAGACCCAGTACTTC. It encodes CASSRTSGGSETQYF.